This T cell receptor beta chain appears in the sequencing data of a study of vaccination effects on CD4 cells after COVID-19. About the study: Two convalescent patients were sampled 16 days and one week before vaccination.

Repertoires were generated with immunoSEQ multiplex PCR, while TCRdb's copy carries only in-frame clones and drops some. Of under 65,000 clones in the sample, around three quarters are singletons; the top ten hold 5.5%. With regard to this clone: Its antigen is undetermined.

Unmatched junction bases numbered 3, after V lost 6 bases and J lost 2 bases. Germline CDR1 and CDR2: KGHSH and LQKENI. The CDR3 covers 15 residues. After expansion with viral peptide pools in the ViraFEST assay, antigen-specific CD4+ T cells were sequenced. Isolation of CD4+ T cells took place after 10 days of culture. Between March and December 2020, the person had a SARS-CoV-2 infection that PCR confirmed. Half-medium exchanges with IL-2 medium took place on days 3 and 7. The gene calls are TRBV18 and TRBJ2-3; TRBD2 matches 12 bases. This receptor was obtained from a human donor who had a prior SARS-CoV-2 infection. The sequences come from CD4+ T cells from PBMCs cultured with HIV peptides, collected before COVID-19 vaccination. Subset of the sample: HIV-1 Nef peptide pool negative control/reference culture. The CDR3 region has the DNA TGTGCCAGCTCCGGGACTAGCGGGTACACAGATACGCAGTATTTT. This encodes CASSGTSGYTDTQYF.